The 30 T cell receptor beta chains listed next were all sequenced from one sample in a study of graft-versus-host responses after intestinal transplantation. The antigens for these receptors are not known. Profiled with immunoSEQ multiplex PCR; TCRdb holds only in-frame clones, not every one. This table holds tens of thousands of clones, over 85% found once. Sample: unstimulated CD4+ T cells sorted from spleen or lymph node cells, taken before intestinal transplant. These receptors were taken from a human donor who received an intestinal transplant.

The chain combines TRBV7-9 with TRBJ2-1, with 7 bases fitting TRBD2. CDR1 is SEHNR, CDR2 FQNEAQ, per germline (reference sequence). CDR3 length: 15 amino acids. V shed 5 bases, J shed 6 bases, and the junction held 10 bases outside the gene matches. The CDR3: CASSPQREMGNEQFF. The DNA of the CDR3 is TGTGCCAGCAGCCCCCAGCGGGAAATGGGCAATGAGCAGTTCTTC.

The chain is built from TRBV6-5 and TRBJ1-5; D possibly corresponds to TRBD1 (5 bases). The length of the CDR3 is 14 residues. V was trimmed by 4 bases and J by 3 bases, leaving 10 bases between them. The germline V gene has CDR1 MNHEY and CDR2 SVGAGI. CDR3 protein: CASSFGGSNQPQHF. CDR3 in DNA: TGTGCCAGCAGTTTTGGGGGTTCCAATCAGCCCCAGCATTTT.

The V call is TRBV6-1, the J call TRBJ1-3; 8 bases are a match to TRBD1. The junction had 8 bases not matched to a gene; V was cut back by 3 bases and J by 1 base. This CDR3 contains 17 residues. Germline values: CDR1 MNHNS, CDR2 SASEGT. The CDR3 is CASSDIRGLGSGNTIYF. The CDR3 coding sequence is TGTGCCAGCAGTGACATCAGGGGGCTGGGGTCTGGAAACACCATATATTTT.

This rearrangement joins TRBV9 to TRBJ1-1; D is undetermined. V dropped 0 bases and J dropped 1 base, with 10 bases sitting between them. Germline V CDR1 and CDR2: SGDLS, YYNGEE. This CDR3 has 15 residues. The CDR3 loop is CASSVEASPNTEAFF. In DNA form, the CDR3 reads TGTGCCAGCAGCGTAGAGGCCAGCCCGAACACTGAAGCTTTCTTT.

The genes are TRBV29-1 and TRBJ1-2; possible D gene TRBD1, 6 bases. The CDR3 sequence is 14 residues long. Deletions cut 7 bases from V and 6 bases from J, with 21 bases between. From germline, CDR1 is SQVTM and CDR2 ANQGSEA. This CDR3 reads CSAETIRGANGYTF. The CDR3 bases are TGCAGCGCCGAAACCATACGGGGGGCGAATGGCTACACCTTC.

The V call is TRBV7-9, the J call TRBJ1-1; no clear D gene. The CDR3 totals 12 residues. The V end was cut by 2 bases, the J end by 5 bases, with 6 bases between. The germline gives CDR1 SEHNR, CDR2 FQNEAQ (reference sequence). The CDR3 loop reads CASSLTQTEAFF. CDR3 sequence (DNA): TGTGCCAGCAGCTTAACTCAAACTGAAGCTTTCTTT.

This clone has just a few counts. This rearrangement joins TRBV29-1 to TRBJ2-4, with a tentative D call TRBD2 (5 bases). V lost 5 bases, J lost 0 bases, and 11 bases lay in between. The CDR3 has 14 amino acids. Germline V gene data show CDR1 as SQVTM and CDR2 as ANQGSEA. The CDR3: CSVSNSVAKNIQYF. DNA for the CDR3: TGCAGCGTTTCCAATAGCGTAGCCAAAAACATTCAGTACTTC.

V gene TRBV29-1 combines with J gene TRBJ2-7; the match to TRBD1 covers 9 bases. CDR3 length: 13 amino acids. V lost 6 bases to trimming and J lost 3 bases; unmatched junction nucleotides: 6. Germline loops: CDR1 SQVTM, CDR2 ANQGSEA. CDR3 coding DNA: TGCAGCGTAACCGGGACAGGGCACTACGAGCAGTACTTC. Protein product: CSVTGTGHYEQYF.

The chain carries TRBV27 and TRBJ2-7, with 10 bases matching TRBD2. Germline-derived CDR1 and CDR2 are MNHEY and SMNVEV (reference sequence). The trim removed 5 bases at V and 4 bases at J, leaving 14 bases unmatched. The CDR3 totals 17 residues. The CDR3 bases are TGTGCCAGCAGTCCATTGAGGGTTAGCGGGAGGCGGTACGAGCAGTACTTC. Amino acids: CASSPLRVSGRRYEQYF.

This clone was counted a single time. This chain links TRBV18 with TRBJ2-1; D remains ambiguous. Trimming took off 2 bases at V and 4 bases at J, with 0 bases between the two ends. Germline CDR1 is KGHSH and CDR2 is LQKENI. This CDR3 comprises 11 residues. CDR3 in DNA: TGTGCCAGCTCACCATACAATGAGCAGTTCTTC. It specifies CASSPYNEQFF.

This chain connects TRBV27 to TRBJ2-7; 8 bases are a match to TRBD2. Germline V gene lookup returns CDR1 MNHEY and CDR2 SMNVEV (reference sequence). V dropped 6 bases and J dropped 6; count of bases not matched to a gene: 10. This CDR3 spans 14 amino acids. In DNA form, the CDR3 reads TGTGCCAGCAGAGGTCACGGGAGGGCGGGCGAGCAGTACTTC. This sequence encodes CASRGHGRAGEQYF.

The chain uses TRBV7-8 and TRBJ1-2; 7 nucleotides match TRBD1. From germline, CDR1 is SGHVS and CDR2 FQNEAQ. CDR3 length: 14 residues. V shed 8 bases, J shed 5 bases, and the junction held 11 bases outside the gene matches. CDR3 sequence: CASGIRDSLYGYTF. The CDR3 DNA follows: TGTGCCAGCGGTATCCGGGACAGCTTGTATGGCTACACCTTC.

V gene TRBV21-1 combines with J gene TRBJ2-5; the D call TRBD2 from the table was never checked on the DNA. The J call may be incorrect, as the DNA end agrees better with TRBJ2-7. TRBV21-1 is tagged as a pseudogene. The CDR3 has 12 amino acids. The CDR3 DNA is TGTGCCAGCACCAAAGGACTTTACGAGCAGTACTTC. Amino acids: CASTKGLYEQYF.

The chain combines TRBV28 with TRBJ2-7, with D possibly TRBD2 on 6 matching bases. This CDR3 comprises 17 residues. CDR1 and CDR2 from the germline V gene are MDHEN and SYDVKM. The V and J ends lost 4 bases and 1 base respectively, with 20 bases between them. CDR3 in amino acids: CASSYPRGRKASYEQYF. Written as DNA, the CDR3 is TGTGCCAGCAGTTATCCTAGAGGGAGGAAGGCGTCCTACGAGCAGTACTTC.

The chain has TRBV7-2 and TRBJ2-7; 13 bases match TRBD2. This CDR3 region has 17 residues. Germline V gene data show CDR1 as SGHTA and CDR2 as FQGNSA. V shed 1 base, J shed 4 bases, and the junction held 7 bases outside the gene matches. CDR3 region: CASSLGTSGSSVYEQYF. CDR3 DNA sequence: TGTGCCAGCAGCTTAGGGACTAGCGGGAGTAGTGTGTACGAGCAGTACTTC.

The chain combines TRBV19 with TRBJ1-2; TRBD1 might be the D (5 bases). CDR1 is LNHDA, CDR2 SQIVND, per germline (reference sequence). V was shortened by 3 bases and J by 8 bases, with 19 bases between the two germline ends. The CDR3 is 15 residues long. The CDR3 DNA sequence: TGTGCCAGTAGTATGGGGCAGCCTTTTTCTCGGGGCTACACCTTC. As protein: CASSMGQPFSRGYTF.

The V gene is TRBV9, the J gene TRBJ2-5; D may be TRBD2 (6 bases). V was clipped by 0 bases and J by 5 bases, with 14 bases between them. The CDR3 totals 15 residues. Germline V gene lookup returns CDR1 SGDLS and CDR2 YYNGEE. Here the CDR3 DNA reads TGTGCCAGCAGCGTAGTTGCGGGACCGGAGGAGACCCAGTACTTC. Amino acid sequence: CASSVVAGPEETQYF. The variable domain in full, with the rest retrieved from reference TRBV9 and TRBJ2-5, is DSGVTQTPKHLITATGQRVTLRCSPRSGDLSVYWYQQSLDQGLQFLIQYYNGEERAKGNILERFSAQQFPDLHSELNLSSLELGDSALYFCASSVVAGPEETQYFGPGTRLLVL.

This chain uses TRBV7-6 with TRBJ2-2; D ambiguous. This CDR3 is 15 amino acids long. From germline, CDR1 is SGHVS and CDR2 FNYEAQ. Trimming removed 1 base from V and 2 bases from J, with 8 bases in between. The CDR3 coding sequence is TGTGCCAGCAGCTTAGGCCTCTATAACACCGGGGAGCTGTTTTTT. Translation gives CASSLGLYNTGELFF.

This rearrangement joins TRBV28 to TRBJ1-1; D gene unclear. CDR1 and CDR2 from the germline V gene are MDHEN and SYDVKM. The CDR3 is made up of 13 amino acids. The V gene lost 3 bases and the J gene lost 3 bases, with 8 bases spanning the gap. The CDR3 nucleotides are TGTGCCAGCAGTTTGGGCAGTTACACTGAAGCTTTCTTT. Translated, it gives CASSLGSYTEAFF.

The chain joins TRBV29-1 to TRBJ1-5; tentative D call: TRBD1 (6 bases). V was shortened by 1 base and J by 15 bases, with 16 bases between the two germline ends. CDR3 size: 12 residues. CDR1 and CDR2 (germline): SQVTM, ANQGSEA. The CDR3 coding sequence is TGCAGCGTTGAAGGTGATGGGGGCAGAAGGCATTTT. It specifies CSVEGDGGRRHF.

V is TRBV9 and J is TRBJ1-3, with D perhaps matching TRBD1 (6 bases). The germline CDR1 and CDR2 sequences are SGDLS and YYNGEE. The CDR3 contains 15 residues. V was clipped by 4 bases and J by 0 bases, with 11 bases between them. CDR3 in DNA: TGTGCCAGCAGCCCTGGGACATCCTCTGGAAACACCATATATTTT. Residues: CASSPGTSSGNTIYF. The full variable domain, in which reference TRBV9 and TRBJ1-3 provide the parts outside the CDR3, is DSGVTQTPKHLITATGQRVTLRCSPRSGDLSVYWYQQSLDQGLQFLIQYYNGEERAKGNILERFSAQQFPDLHSELNLSSLELGDSALYFCASSPGTSSGNTIYFGEGSWLTVV.

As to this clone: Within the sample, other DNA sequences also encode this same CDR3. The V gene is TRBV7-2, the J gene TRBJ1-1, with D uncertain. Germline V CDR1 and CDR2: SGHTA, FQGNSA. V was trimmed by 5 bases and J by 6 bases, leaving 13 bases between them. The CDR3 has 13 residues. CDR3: CASSLDGFSEAFF. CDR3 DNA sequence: TGTGCCAGCAGCCTAGATGGGTTCTCTGAAGCTTTCTTT.

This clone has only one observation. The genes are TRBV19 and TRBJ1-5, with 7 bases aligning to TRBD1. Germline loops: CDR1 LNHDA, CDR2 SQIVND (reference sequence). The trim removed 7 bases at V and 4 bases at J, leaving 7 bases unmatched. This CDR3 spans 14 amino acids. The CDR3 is CASNPPGGNQPQHF. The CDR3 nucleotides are TGTGCCAGTAACCCCCCAGGGGGAAATCAGCCCCAGCATTTT.

Written as DNA, the CDR3 is TGTGCCAGCATGGAGGTTCTGGGGCCCCAGCATTTT. This encodes CASMEVLGPQHF. The rearrangement joins TRBV28 to TRBJ1-5, with D unresolved. V was cut by 7 bases and J by 9 bases, with 13 bases left in between. Germline CDR1 and CDR2: MDHEN and SYDVKM. CDR3 length: 12 amino acids.

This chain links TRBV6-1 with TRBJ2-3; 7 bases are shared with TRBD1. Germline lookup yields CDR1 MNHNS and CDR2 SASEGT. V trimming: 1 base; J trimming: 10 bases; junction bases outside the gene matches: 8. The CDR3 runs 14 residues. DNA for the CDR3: TGTGCCAGCAGTGAAGTATATGCAGACAGGGCGCAGTATTTT. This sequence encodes CASSEVYADRAQYF.

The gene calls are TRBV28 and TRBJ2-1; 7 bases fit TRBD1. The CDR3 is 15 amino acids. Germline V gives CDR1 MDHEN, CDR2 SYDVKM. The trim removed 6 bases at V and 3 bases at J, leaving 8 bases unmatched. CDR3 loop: CASSPYRDSYNEQFF. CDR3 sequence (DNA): TGTGCCAGCAGCCCATACCGGGACAGCTACAATGAGCAGTTCTTC.

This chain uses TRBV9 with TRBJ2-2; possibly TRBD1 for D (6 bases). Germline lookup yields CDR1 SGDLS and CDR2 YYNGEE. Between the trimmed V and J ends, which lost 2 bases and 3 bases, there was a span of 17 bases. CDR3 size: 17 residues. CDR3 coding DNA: TGTGCCAGCAGCGTTACAGGGCCAAGTCGCTACACCGGGGAGCTGTTTTTT. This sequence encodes CASSVTGPSRYTGELFF.

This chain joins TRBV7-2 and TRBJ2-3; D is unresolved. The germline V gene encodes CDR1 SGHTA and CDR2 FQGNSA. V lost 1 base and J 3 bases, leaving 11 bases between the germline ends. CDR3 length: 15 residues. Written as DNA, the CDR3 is TGTGCCAGCAGCTTAGGTGCAGGAACGACAGATACGCAGTATTTT. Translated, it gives CASSLGAGTTDTQYF.

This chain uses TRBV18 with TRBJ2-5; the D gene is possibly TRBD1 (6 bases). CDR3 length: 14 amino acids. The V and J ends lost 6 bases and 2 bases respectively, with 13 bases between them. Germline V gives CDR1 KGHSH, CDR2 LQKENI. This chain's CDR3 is CASSPGQPQETQYF. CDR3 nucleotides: TGTGCCAGCTCTCCTGGACAGCCACAAGAGACCCAGTACTTC.

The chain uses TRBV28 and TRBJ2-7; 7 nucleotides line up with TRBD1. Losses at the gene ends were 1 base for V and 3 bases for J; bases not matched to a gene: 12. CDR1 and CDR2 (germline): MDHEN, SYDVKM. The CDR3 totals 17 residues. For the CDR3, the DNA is TGTGCCAGCAGTTTATTGTCGGGACAGCTTAGGGTCTACGAGCAGTACTTC. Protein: CASSLLSGQLRVYEQYF.